The rows below give T cell receptor beta chains drawn from one sample of a study of T cell repertoires in cytomegalovirus infection. Via MiXCR, TCRdb re-called the reads, giving one row per CDR3 protein. The sample records 70,000 to 75,000 distinct CDR3 sequences, about 4.2% being singletons. Input material: PBMCs. Receptors were obtained from a human donor in good health (CMV status not recorded). Some clones in this sample may be carry-over from other donors' samples. CDR3s include the opening cysteine and the closing phenylalanine or tryptophan. The D gene is left open where the match is weak. Each size is once, few or many counts, or a class when the clone is expanded.

J,D,V,size,CDR3,DNA
TRBJ1-2,TRBD1,TRBV20-1,many,CSARDPTKGQGFGYTF,TGCAGTGCTAGAGATCCCACCAAAGGACAGGGGTTTGGCTACACCTTC
TRBJ1-5,NA,TRBV7-2,many,CASSQSGERNQPQHF,TGTGCCAGCAGCCAGTCAGGGGAGCGCAATCAGCCCCAGCATTTT
TRBJ1-6,NA,TRBV4-1,many,CASSRFSTERNSPLHF,TGCGCCAGCAGCCGGTTCAGTACTGAGAGGAATTCACCCCTCCACTTT
TRBJ2-5,NA,TRBV28,many,CASTLGETQYF,TGTGCCAGCACTCTGGGAGAGACCCAGTACTTC
TRBJ1-1,NA,TRBV11-2,many,CASSLSWGSMNTEAFF,TGTGCCAGCAGCTTATCCTGGGGATCCATGAACACTGAAGCTTTCTTT
TRBJ2-7,TRBD1,TRBV7-2,many,CASSPTGTENYEQYF,TGTGCCAGCAGCCCCACCGGGACAGAAAACTACGAGCAGTACTTC
TRBJ2-7,TRBD1,TRBV5-1,many,CASSYRDSAAYEQYF,TGCGCCAGCAGCTACCGGGACAGCGCTGCCTACGAGCAGTACTTC
TRBJ2-3,NA,TRBV4-1,medium-sized,CASSHLTDTQYF,TGCGCCAGCTCACACCTCACAGATACGCAGTATTTT
TRBJ1-2,NA,TRBV7-4,many,CASSHGPDIESNYGYTF,TGTGCCAGCAGCCATGGGCCGGACATCGAGTCTAACTATGGCTACACCTTC
TRBJ2-5,NA,TRBV6-2/TRBV6-3,many,CASSYLETQYF,TGTGCCAGCAGTTACTTGGAGACCCAGTACTTC
TRBJ1-4,NA,TRBV7-2,many,CASSLVAPNEKLFF,TGTGCCAGCAGCTTAGTTGCCCCTAATGAAAAACTGTTTTTT
TRBJ1-5,NA,TRBV7-2,many,CASSLDGQSNQPQHF,TGTGCCAGCAGCTTAGATGGACAAAGCAATCAGCCCCAGCATTTT
TRBJ1-2,TRBD1,TRBV12-3/TRBV12-4,many,CASSTNTGVPGYTF,TGTGCCAGCAGTACGAACACAGGGGTTCCTGGCTACACCTTC
TRBJ1-1,NA,TRBV11-2,many,CASSFSDNTEAFF,TGTGCCAGCAGCTTTTCGGACAACACTGAAGCTTTCTTT
TRBJ1-1,NA,TRBV7-3,many,CASSPTGLSEAFF,TGTGCCAGCAGCCCCACGGGCCTGTCTGAAGCTTTCTTT
TRBJ2-2,NA,TRBV7-2,many,CASSPTNTGELFF,TGTGCCAGCAGCCCCACGAACACCGGGGAGCTGTTTTTT
TRBJ2-5,TRBD2,TRBV4-1,many,CASSHPGGRAQYF,TGCGCCAGCAGCCACCCGGGGGGGCGGGCCCAGTACTTC
TRBJ1-2,NA,TRBV7-3,many,CASSLLPGLHGYTF,TGTGCCAGCAGCTTACTACCAGGGTTACATGGCTACACCTTC
TRBJ2-5,NA,TRBV7-2,many,CASSLRGRAQETQYF,TGTGCCAGCAGCTTGCGGGGGCGCGCACAAGAGACCCAGTACTTC
TRBJ2-4,TRBD2,TRBV7-9,many,CASSRGTSGVIAKNIQYF,TGTGCCAGCAGTCGAGGAACTAGCGGGGTGATAGCCAAAAACATTCAGTACTTC
TRBJ2-3,NA,TRBV7-2,many,CASSPSGARTDTQYF,TGTGCCAGCAGCCCTTCGGGGGCTAGAACAGATACGCAGTATTTT
TRBJ1-4,NA,TRBV7-2,many,CASSLEIAREEKLFF,TGTGCCAGCAGCTTAGAGATTGCTCGGGAGGAAAAACTGTTTTTT
TRBJ2-7,NA,TRBV29-1,many,CSVHAQGSSYEQYF,TGCAGCGTTCACGCCCAGGGGAGCTCCTACGAGCAGTACTTC
TRBJ2-5,TRBD2,TRBV20-1,many,CSASNSGRGGETQYF,TGCAGTGCTAGCAATAGCGGGAGAGGTGGGGAGACCCAGTACTTC
TRBJ2-3,NA,TRBV7-2,many,CASSPSVGTSADTQYF,TGTGCCAGCAGCCCCAGTGTAGGAACTTCGGCAGATACGCAGTATTTT
TRBJ2-7,TRBD1,TRBV2,many,CASSGQGALGEQYF,TGTGCCAGCAGTGGACAGGGGGCACTAGGCGAGCAGTACTTC
TRBJ2-4,NA,TRBV6-4,many,CASSGNIQYF,TGTGCCAGCAGTGGGAACATTCAGTACTTC
TRBJ2-1,NA,TRBV7-2,many,CASSSKGNLGPQRSYNEQFF,TGTGCCAGCAGCTCCAAGGGAAACCTAGGGCCACAGAGATCCTACAATGAGCAGTTCTTC
TRBJ2-4,TRBD2,TRBV12-3/TRBV12-4,many,CASSLWLAGGLLAKNIQYF,TGTGCCAGCAGCCTGTGGCTAGCGGGGGGTCTACTAGCCAAAAACATTCAGTACTTC
TRBJ2-3,NA,TRBV6-1,many,CASSEAAVADTQYF,TGTGCCAGCAGTGAAGCGGCGGTCGCAGATACGCAGTATTTT
TRBJ1-1,NA,TRBV12-3/TRBV12-4,many,CASSATRNTEAFF,TGTGCCAGCAGTGCTACAAGAAACACTGAAGCTTTCTTT
TRBJ1-2,TRBD1,TRBV7-3,many,CASSQTGGDDYGYTF,TGTGCCAGCAGCCAGACAGGGGGGGACGACTATGGCTACACCTTC
TRBJ1-1,NA,TRBV7-2,many,CASSLDSTGAFF,TGTGCCAGCAGCTTAGATTCGACGGGGGCTTTCTTT
TRBJ2-7,NA,TRBV7-8,many,CASSLDSATVSYEQYF,TGTGCCAGCAGCTTAGATTCGGCAACAGTCTCCTACGAGCAGTACTTC
TRBJ2-7,TRBD2,TRBV7-6,many,CASSLRAGGSSYEQYF,TGTGCCAGCAGCTTGCGAGCGGGAGGGAGCTCCTACGAGCAGTACTTC
TRBJ2-7,TRBD1,TRBV12-3/TRBV12-4,few,CASSLRDRVHEQYF,TGTGCCAGCAGTTTAAGGGACAGGGTCCACGAGCAGTACTTC
TRBJ2-3,TRBD2,TRBV20-1,many,CSARALAGGLDTQYF,TGCAGTGCTAGAGCGCTAGCGGGGGGGCTAGATACGCAGTATTTT
TRBJ1-1,NA,TRBV12-3/TRBV12-4,many,CASSLWNTEAFF,TGTGCCAGCAGTTTGTGGAACACTGAAGCTTTCTTT
TRBJ2-5,NA,TRBV7-3,many,CASSPSGVGETQYF,TGTGCCAGCAGCCCGTCGGGGGTCGGAGAGACCCAGTACTTC
TRBJ2-1,TRBD2,TRBV28,many,CASSLLAGYNEQFF,TGTGCCAGCAGTTTACTAGCGGGCTACAATGAGCAGTTCTTC
TRBJ1-2,NA,TRBV18,many,CASSPLPRGYGYTF,TGTGCCAGCTCACCACTTCCTAGGGGCTATGGCTACACCTTC
TRBJ2-3,TRBD1,TRBV7-9,many,CASSLGGTGDRVDTQYF,TGTGCCAGCAGCTTAGGGGGGACAGGGGACCGTGTGGATACGCAGTATTTT
TRBJ2-2,NA,TRBV7-3,many,CASSLGGNTGELFF,TGTGCCAGCAGCTTAGGGGGGAACACCGGGGAGCTGTTTTTT
TRBJ2-2,NA,TRBV7-2,many,CASSPRTELFF,TGTGCCAGCAGCCCGAGGACTGAGCTGTTTTTT
TRBJ2-3,TRBD2,TRBV7-8,many,CASSLGTSGLEEDTQYF,TGTGCCAGCAGCTTAGGAACTAGCGGCCTTGAAGAGGATACGCAGTATTTT
TRBJ1-1,NA,TRBV12-3/TRBV12-4,many,CASSYQTGTLQAFF,TGTGCCAGCAGTTATCAAACGGGCACGCTTCAAGCTTTCTTT
TRBJ2-2,NA,TRBV7-2,many,CASSLDVTGELFF,TGTGCCAGCAGCTTAGACGTCACCGGGGAGCTGTTTTTT
TRBJ2-5,TRBD2,TRBV25-1,many,CASSDPSWTTSVEETQYF,TGTGCCAGCAGTGATCCGTCTTGGACTACTAGCGTGGAAGAGACCCAGTACTTC
TRBJ1-1,TRBD1,TRBV19,many,CACRDSLNTEAFF,TGTGCCTGCCGGGACAGCTTGAACACTGAAGCTTTCTTT
TRBJ2-1,NA,TRBV7-8,many,CASSFWTQVNEQFF,TGTGCCAGCAGCTTTTGGACCCAAGTCAATGAGCAGTTCTTC
TRBJ2-6,NA,TRBV7-9,many,CASSLGANPGANVLTF,TGTGCCAGCAGCTTAGGGGCAAACCCTGGGGCCAACGTCCTGACTTTC
TRBJ1-2,NA,TRBV7-2,many,CASSLEMGGSSNYGYTF,TGTGCCAGCAGCTTAGAAATGGGGGGGAGTTCCAACTATGGCTACACCTTC
TRBJ2-1,NA,TRBV15,many,CATSILRGVLDEQFF,TGTGCCACCAGCATACTACGAGGGGTCCTCGATGAGCAGTTCTTC
TRBJ2-2,NA,TRBV7-2,many,CASSFRRSDTGELFF,TGTGCCAGCAGCTTCAGGCGGTCTGACACCGGGGAGCTGTTTTTT
TRBJ2-5,TRBD1,TRBV12-3/TRBV12-4,many,CASRPDRVGETQYF,TGTGCCAGCAGACCCGACAGGGTTGGAGAGACCCAGTACTTC